The 24 T cell receptor beta chains below all came from one sample that was sequenced in a study of OX40 agonist ivuxolimab in advanced cancers. Method: immunoSEQ multiplex PCR; TCRdb's copy keeps in-frame clones and lacks some. The table has tens of thousands of clones, over 65% seen once. This specimen was CD4+ or CD8+ T cells sorted from blood, taken in a trial of the OX40 agonist ivuxolimab. Every receptor here comes from an adult with an advanced solid tumor such as melanoma, head and neck, liver or kidney cancer.

The chain recombines TRBV2 with TRBJ1-1; no clear D. The germline gives CDR1 SNHLY, CDR2 FYNNEI. Between the trimmed V and J ends, which lost 11 bases and 0 bases, there was a span of 13 bases. The CDR3 covers 13 residues. The CDR3 here is CACLDALNTEAFF. CDR3 in DNA: TGTGCCTGCCTGGATGCCCTGAACACTGAAGCTTTCTTT.

The genes are TRBV30 and TRBJ2-7; a possible D gene is TRBD2 (5 bases). CDR3 size: 12 residues. Germline V gene data show CDR1 as GTSNPN and CDR2 as SVGIG (reference sequence). The V end lost 4 bases, the J end lost 6 bases, and 13 bases lay between the germline ends. CDR3 DNA sequence: TGTGCCTGGACGGGGATCGGGTTCGAGCAGTACTTC. The encoded protein is CAWTGIGFEQYF.

The rearrangement uses TRBV27 and TRBJ2-7; no clear D. The CDR3 runs 14 residues. The germline CDR1 and CDR2 sequences are MNHEY and SMNVEV (reference sequence). The V gene lost 9 bases and the J gene lost 3 bases, with 18 bases spanning the gap. Written as DNA, the CDR3 is TGTGCCAGTAGCTTGGCTGGATTATACTACGAGCAGTACTTC. Protein sequence: CASSLAGLYYEQYF.

The rearrangement joins TRBV4-2 to TRBJ1-2; D might be TRBD1 (5 bases). The CDR3 extends over 13 amino acids. The germline V gene has CDR1 LGHNA and CDR2 YNFKEQ. V shed 1 base and J shed 5 bases, with 8 bases lying between them. The CDR3 sequence is CASSQGGTYGYTF. The CDR3 nucleotides read TGTGCCAGCAGCCAAGGGGGCACATATGGCTACACCTTC.

Relative to its sample, this clone is medium-sized. The chain recombines TRBV10-3 with TRBJ1-1; the D gene is possibly TRBD1 (5 bases). Trimming pared 11 bases from V and 0 bases from J, leaving 10 bases between. The length of the CDR3 is 12 residues. Per the germline V gene, CDR1 is ENHRY and CDR2 is SYGVKD. The CDR3 loop reads CAVWGMNTEAFF. In nucleotides, the CDR3 is TGTGCCGTATGGGGGATGAACACTGAAGCTTTCTTT.

The chain uses TRBV6-5 and TRBJ2-7; TRBD1 matches at 8 bases. The CDR3 totals 15 residues. V lost 6 bases, J lost 7 bases, and 14 bases stayed unmatched. Germline V CDR1 and CDR2: MNHEY, SVGAGI. The DNA for the CDR3 is TGTGCCAGCAGGCTAAACGCCGGGACAGGAGGAGAGCAGTACTTC. It encodes CASRLNAGTGGEQYF.

This chain links TRBV30 with TRBJ1-2, with D perhaps TRBD1 (5 bases). Trimming took 1 base from V and 7 from J, leaving 13 bases between them. This CDR3 is 13 amino acids long. Germline V gives CDR1 GTSNPN, CDR2 SVGIG (reference sequence). CDR3 coding DNA: TGTGCCTGGAGTGAACAGGATTCCGGTGGCTACACCTTC. This encodes CAWSEQDSGGYTF.

The chain uses TRBV27 and TRBJ2-7, with 7 bases identical to TRBD2. The V and J ends lost 8 bases and 2 bases, in that order; junction bases with no gene match: 6. Looked up from germline, CDR1 is MNHEY and CDR2 is SMNVEV (reference sequence). This CDR3 region has 13 residues. CDR3 sequence reads: CASHASGAYEQYF. CDR3 nucleotides: TGTGCCAGCCACGCAAGCGGGGCCTACGAGCAGTACTTC.

The CDR3 loop reads CASSQTGTGGKETQYF. CDR3 in DNA: TGTGCCAGCAGCCAAACAGGGACAGGGGGCAAAGAGACCCAGTACTTC. The V gene is TRBV14, the J gene TRBJ2-5, with TRBD1 matching 12 bases. V shed 2 bases and J 3 bases; nucleotides not matched to a gene: 4. CDR1 and CDR2 (germline): SGHDN, FVKESK. This CDR3 contains 16 residues. The whole variable domain, filled in from reference TRBV14 and TRBJ2-5, reads EAGVTQFPSHSVIEKGQTVTLRCDPISGHDNLYWYRRVMGKEIKFLLHFVKESKQDESGMPNNRFLAERTGGTYSTLKVQPAELEDSGVYFCASSQTGTGGKETQYFGPGTRLLVL.

This chain connects TRBV4-1 to TRBJ2-7, with D perhaps matching TRBD1 (6 bases). V gave up 4 bases and J gave up 5 bases, with 15 bases separating them. Germline V gene sequence: CDR1 MGHRA, CDR2 YSYEKL. CDR3 length: 14 amino acids. The CDR3 loop is CASSLTGQAHEQYF. In DNA form, the CDR3 reads TGCGCCAGCAGCCTCACGGGACAAGCCCACGAGCAGTACTTC.

A note on this clone: The conserved phenylalanine or tryptophan normally closing the CDR3 is absent here, so this likely arose from a read error. The V gene is TRBV25-1, the J gene TRBJ1-1, with D possibly being TRBD1 (5 bases). Germline V lookup: CDR1 MGHDK, CDR2 SYGVNS. V lost 1 base and J lost 5, with 17 bases in between. This CDR3 contains 16 residues. This CDR3 is CASSEWEDTKGTEAFS. The CDR3 nucleotides read TGTGCCAGCAGTGAATGGGAGGACACCAAAGGGACTGAAGCTTTCTCT.

The chain joins TRBV18 to TRBJ2-1; TRBD2 matches at 9 bases. J lost 3 bases, V lost 3 bases, and 3 bases had no gene match. This CDR3 has 15 amino acids. CDR1 KGHSH and CDR2 LQKENI come from the germline V gene. The CDR3 bases are TGTGCCAGCTCACCCAAGACTAGCGGCTACAATGAGCAGTTCTTC. It codes for CASSPKTSGYNEQFF.

CDR3 coding DNA: TGCGCCAGCAGATCCGGGACAGGGGTCTCTGGAAACACCATATATTTT. It specifies CASRSGTGVSGNTIYF. The chain recombines TRBV5-1 with TRBJ1-3; 10 nucleotides line up with TRBD1. Germline lookup yields CDR1 SGHRS and CDR2 YFSETQ. With 5 bases clipped from V and 0 bases from J, the junction kept 5 bases outside the gene matches. The CDR3 length is 16 residues.

V usage is TRBV30 and J usage is TRBJ2-5; 7 bases map to TRBD1. The J call may be wrong; the DNA end is better matched by TRBJ2-7. CDR1 is GTSNPN, CDR2 SVGIG, per germline (reference sequence). The CDR3 is 14 amino acids. DNA of the CDR3: TGTGCCTGGAGTGATAGGGGGACAGCCTACGAGCAGTACTTC. Its translation is CAWSDRGTAYEQYF.

V gene TRBV6-1 combines with J gene TRBJ1-5; D gene ambiguous. Trimming removed 2 bases from V and 0 bases from J, with 17 bases in between. CDR1 and CDR2 from the germline V gene are MNHNS and SASEGT. This CDR3 has 18 residues. The CDR3 DNA sequence: TGTGCCAGCAGTGAAAGAGATAAGGTCAGATATAGCAATCAGCCCCAGCATTTT. Protein sequence: CASSERDKVRYSNQPQHF.

This chain joins TRBV6-4 and TRBJ2-5; 7 bases line up with TRBD2. The J call may not be correct, given that the DNA end is closer to TRBJ2-7. The germline V gene encodes CDR1 MRHNA and CDR2 SNTAGT. CDR3 length: 16 amino acids. The CDR3 bases are TGTGCCAGCAGTGAGACGCTCCGGGAGGTATCCTACGAGCAGTACTTC. This gives the protein CASSETLREVSYEQYF.

The chain couples TRBV4-1 to TRBJ1-1; D call uncertain. Germline V gives CDR1 MGHRA, CDR2 YSYEKL. The CDR3 extends over 16 amino acids. V lost 7 bases and J lost 4, with 22 bases in between. The CDR3 DNA reads TGCGCCAGCAAATTAAGGGTGTCGCGGGCGAGCACTGAAGCTTTCTTT. This encodes CASKLRVSRASTEAFF.

The rearrangement joins TRBV14 to TRBJ2-3; 7 bases agree with TRBD1. The CDR3 contains 15 residues. The V and J ends lost 2 bases and 1 base, in that order; junction bases with no gene match: 3. Germline values: CDR1 SGHDN, CDR2 FVKESK. The CDR3 loop reads CASSQRTGRTDTQYF. The CDR3 DNA is TGTGCCAGCAGCCAAAGGACAGGACGCACAGATACGCAGTATTTT.

The V and J genes are TRBV13 and TRBJ2-3; 12 nucleotides line up with TRBD2. Germline V CDR1 and CDR2: PRHDT, FYEKMQ (reference sequence). The CDR3 extends over 16 amino acids. V dropped 5 bases and J dropped 3; count of bases not matched to a gene: 6. The CDR3 is CASSQTSGRFTDTQYF. As DNA, the CDR3 is TGTGCCAGCAGCCAGACTAGCGGGAGATTTACAGATACGCAGTATTTT.

The chain couples TRBV10-1 to TRBJ2-2; TRBD1 aligns across 9 bases. Trimming cost V 1 base and J 3 bases; bases outside gene matches: 3. This CDR3 spans 16 amino acids. Germline V gene sequence: CDR1 WNHNN, CDR2 SYGVQD (reference sequence). The CDR3 here is CASSELRTGDTGELFF. The CDR3 DNA follows: TGCGCCAGCAGTGAGTTGAGGACAGGGGACACCGGGGAGCTGTTTTTT.

This chain joins TRBV30 and TRBJ1-1, with D unclear. Between the trimmed V and J ends, which lost 2 bases and 6 bases, there was a span of 7 bases. This CDR3 is 11 amino acids long. CDR1 GTSNPN and CDR2 SVGIG come from the germline V gene (reference sequence). CDR3 nucleotide sequence: TGTGCCTGGAGTACCGGGCCTGAAGCTTTCTTT. Amino acids: CAWSTGPEAFF. The variable domain in full, completed from reference TRBV30 and TRBJ1-1, reads SQTIHQWPATLVQPVGSPLSLECTVEGTSNPNLYWYRQAAGRGLQLLFYSVGIGQISSEVPQNLSASRPQDRQFILSSKKLLLSDSGFYLCAWSTGPEAFFGQGTRLTVV.

The V call is TRBV18, the J call TRBJ1-3; D call uncertain. V lost 1 base to trimming and J lost 0 bases, with 10 bases between them. CDR1 KGHSH and CDR2 LQKENI come from the germline V gene. This CDR3 has 16 residues. This CDR3 is CASSPLTVRSGNTIYF. The CDR3, as DNA: TGTGCCAGCTCACCACTGACGGTCCGCTCTGGAAACACCATATATTTT.

This clone has only one observation. The V call is TRBV19, the J call TRBJ2-3; D uncertain. This CDR3 region has 13 residues. Germline V gene lookup returns CDR1 LNHDA and CDR2 SQIVND (reference sequence). Trimming cost V 5 bases and J 0 bases, with 6 bases left between them. CDR3 loop: CASSQTSTDTQYF. CDR3 coding DNA: TGTGCCAGTAGTCAAACTAGCACAGATACGCAGTATTTT.

The chain joins TRBV27 to TRBJ2-5; 9 bases are shared with TRBD2. Germline V gives CDR1 MNHEY, CDR2 SMNVEV (reference sequence). V shed 6 bases, J shed 5 bases, and the junction held 13 bases outside the gene matches. CDR3 length: 16 amino acids. The CDR3 bases are TGTGCCAGCAGACAAGCTGGCGGGAGGGCCAAGGAGACCCAGTACTTC. It codes for CASRQAGGRAKETQYF.